This T cell receptor (beta chain) was recorded in a study of shared clonotypes between healthy human individuals. The study, taken as a whole, reports: In a few donors, around 5% of naive CD4 clonotypes appeared in common. Few donors limited the genetic and exposure-history diversity represented.

Deep-level running was used for the assay. Using immunoSEQ multiplex PCR, the repertoire was profiled, and TCRdb retains in-frame clones only, with some absent. This table has about 2.3 million clones, about 92% appearing once. The sample holds one count of this clone. Antigen: not known. Germline lookup yields CDR1 MRHNA and CDR2 SNTAGT. The CDR3 runs to 13 residues. V dropped 3 bases and J dropped 2 bases, with 7 bases sitting between them. Sample: naive CD4+ T cells from PBMCs. The subset here: CD45RA+ positively selected. The chain joins TRBV6-4 to TRBJ1-1; D not certain. The sequence derives from a man aged 18 to 30 in good health. Some clones in this sample may be carry-over from other donors' samples. The CDR3 nucleotides are TGTGCCAGCAGTGAAGACACCAACACTGAAGCTTTCTTT. It encodes CASSEDTNTEAFF.